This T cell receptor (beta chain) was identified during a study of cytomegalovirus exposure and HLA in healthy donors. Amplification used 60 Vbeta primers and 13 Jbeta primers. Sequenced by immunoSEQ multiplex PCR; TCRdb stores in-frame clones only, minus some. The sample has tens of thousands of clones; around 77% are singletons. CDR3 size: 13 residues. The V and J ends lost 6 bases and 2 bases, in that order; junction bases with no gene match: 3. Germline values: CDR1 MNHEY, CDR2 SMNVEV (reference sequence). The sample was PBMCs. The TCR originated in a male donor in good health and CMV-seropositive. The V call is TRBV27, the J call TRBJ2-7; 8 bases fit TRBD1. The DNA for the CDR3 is TGTGCCAGCAGAGGACAGGGCGCCTACGAGCAGTACTTC. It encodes CASRGQGAYEQYF.